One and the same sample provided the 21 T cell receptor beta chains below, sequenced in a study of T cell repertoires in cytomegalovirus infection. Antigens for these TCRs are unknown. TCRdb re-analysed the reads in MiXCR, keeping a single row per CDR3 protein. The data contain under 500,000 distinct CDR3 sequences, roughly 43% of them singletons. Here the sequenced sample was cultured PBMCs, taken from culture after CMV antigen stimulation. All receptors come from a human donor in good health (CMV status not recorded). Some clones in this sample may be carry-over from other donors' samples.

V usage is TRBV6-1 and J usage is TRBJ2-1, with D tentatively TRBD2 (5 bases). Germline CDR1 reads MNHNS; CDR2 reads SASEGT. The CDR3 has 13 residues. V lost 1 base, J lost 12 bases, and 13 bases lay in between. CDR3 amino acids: CASSEGLGGGQFF. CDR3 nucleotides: TGTGCCAGCAGTGAAGGGCTCGGAGGTGGGCAGTTCTTC.

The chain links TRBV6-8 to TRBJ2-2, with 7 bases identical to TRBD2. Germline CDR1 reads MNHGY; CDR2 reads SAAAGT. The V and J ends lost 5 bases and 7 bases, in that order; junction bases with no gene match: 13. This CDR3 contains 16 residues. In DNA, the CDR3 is TGTGCCAGCAGTATTTACCGGGGCCCGGGGGGCGGGGAGCTGTTTTTT. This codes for CASSIYRGPGGGELFF.

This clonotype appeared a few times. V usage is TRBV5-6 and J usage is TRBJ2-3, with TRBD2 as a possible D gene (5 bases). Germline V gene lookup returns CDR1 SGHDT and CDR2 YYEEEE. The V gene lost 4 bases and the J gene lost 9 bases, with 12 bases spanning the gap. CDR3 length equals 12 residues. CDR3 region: CASSTRLLTQYF. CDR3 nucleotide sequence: TGTGCCAGCAGCACTAGACTCCTGACGCAGTATTTT.

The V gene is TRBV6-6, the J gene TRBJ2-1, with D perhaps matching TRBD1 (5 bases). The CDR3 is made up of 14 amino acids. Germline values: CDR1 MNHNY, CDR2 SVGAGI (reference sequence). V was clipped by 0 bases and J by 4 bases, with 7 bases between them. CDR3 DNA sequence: TGTGCCAGCAGTTACTCGACAGATTACAATGAGCAGTTCTTC. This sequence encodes CASSYSTDYNEQFF.

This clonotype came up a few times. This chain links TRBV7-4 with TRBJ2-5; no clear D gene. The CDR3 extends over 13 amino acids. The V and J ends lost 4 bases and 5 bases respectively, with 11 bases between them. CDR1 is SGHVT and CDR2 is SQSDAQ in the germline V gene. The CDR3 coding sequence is TGTGCCAGCAGCTCAATAGGAAAGGAGACCCAGTACTTC. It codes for CASSSIGKETQYF.

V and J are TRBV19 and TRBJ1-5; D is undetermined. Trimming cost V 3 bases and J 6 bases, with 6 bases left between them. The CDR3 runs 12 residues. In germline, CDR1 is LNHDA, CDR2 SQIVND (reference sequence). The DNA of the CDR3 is TGTGCCAGTAGTATTTTAGGTCAGCCCCAGCATTTT. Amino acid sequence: CASSILGQPQHF. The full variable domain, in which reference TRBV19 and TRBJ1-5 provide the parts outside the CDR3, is DGGITQSPKYLFRKEGQNVTLSCEQNLNHDAMYWYRQDPGQGLRLIYYSQIVNDFQKGDIAEGYSVSREKKESFPLTVTSAQKNPTAFYLCASSILGQPQHFGDGTRLSIL.

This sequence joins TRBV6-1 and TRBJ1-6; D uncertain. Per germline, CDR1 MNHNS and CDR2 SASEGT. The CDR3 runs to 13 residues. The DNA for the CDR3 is TGTGCGAGCGGATCAAGCGGGAATTCACCCCTCCACTTT. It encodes CASGSSGNSPLHF.

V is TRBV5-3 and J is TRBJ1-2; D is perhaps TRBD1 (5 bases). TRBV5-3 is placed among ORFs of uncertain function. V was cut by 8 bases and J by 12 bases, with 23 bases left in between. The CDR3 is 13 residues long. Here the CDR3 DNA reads TGTGCCAGCAGCCGCTCGCTGGACAACTTTAACACCTTC. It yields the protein CASSRSLDNFNTF.

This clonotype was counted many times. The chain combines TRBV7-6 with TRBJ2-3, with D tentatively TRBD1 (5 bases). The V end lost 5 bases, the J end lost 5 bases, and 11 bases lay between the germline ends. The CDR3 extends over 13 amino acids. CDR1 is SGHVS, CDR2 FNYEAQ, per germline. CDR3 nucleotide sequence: TGTGCCAGCAGCCCGCAGGGAATAGATACGCAGTATTTT. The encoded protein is CASSPQGIDTQYF.

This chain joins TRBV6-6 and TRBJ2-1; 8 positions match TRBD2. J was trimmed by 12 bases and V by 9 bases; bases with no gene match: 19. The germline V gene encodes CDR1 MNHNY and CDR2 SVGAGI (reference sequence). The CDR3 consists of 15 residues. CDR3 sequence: CASEGPGLDSEWQFF. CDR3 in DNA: TGTGCCAGTGAGGGACCGGGACTAGACTCAGAATGGCAGTTCTTC.

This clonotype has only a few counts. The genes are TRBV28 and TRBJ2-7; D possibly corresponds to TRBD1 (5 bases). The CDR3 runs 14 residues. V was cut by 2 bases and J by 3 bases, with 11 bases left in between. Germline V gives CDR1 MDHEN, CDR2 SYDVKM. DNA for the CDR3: TGTGCCAGCAGTTTAGTCCGGACACGCTACGAGCAGTACTTC. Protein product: CASSLVRTRYEQYF.

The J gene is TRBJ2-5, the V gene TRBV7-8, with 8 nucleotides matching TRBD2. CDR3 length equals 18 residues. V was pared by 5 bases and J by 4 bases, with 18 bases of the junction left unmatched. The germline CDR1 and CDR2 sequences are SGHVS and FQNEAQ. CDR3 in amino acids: CASSRGVAGGLVPETQYF. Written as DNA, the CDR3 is TGTGCCAGCAGCCGAGGGGTGGCGGGGGGTCTCGTCCCAGAGACCCAGTACTTC.

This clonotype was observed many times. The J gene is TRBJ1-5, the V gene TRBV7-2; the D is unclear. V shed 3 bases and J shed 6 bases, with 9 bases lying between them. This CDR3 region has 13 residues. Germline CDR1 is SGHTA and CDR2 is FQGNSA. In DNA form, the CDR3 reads TGTGCCAGCAGCTTGGCAGTCCGTCAGCCCCAGCATTTT. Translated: CASSLAVRQPQHF.

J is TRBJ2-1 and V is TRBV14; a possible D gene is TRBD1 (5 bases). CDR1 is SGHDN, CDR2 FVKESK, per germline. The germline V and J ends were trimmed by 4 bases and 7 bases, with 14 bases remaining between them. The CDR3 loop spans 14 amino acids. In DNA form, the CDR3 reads TGTGCCAGCAGCCTTCTAGGGGTGCAAAATGAGCAGTTCTTC. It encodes CASSLLGVQNEQFF.

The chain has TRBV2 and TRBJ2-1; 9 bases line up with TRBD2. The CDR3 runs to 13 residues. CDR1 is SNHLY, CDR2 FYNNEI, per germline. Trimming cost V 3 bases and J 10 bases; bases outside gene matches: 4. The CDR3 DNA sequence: TGTGCCAGCAGTGAGGGCCTAGCGGGGGAGCAGTTCTTC. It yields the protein CASSEGLAGEQFF.

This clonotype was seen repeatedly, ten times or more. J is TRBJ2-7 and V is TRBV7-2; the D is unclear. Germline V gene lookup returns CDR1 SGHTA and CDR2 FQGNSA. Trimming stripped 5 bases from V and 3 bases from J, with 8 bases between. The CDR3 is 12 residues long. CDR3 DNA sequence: TGTGCCAGCAGCCCGGGCTACTACGAGCAGTACTTC. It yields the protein CASSPGYYEQYF. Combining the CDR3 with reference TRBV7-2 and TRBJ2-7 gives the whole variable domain GAGVSQSPSNKVTEKGKDVELRCDPISGHTALYWYRQSLGQGLEFLIYFQGNSAPDKSGLPSDRFSAERTGGSVSTLTIQRTQQEDSAVYLCASSPGYYEQYFGPGTRLTVT.

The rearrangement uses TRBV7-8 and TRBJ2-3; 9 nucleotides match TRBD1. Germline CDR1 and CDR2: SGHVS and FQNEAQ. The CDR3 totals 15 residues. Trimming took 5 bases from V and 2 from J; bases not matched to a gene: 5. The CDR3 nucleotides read TGTGCCAGCAGCCACCGGGACAGGGACACAGATACGCAGTATTTT. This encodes CASSHRDRDTDTQYF.

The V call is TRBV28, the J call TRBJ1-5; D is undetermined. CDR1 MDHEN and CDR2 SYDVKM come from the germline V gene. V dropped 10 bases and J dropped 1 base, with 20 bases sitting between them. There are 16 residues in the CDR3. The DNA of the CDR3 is TGTGCCATCCTAGGGAGGATGAAGGGCAGCAATCAGCCCCAGCATTTT. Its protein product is CAILGRMKGSNQPQHF.

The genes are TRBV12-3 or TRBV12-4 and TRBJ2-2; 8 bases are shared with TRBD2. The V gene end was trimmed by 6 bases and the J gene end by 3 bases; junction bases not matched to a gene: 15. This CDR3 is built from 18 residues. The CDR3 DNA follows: TGTGCCAGCAGGCTCCCTGACCGGGGACTAGTTTACACCGGGGAGCTGTTTTTT. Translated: CASRLPDRGLVYTGELFF.

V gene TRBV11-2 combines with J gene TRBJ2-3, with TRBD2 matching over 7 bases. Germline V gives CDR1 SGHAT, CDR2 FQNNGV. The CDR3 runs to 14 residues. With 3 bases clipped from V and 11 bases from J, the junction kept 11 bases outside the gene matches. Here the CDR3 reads CASSFLASGGGQYF. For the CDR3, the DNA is TGTGCCAGCAGCTTTTTGGCTAGCGGCGGGGGGCAGTATTTT.

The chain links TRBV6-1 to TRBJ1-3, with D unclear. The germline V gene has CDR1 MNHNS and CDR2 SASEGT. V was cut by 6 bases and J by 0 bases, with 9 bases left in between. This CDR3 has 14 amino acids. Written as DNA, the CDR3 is TGTGCCAGCAGCGGCCTCACCTCTGGAAACACCATATATTTT. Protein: CASSGLTSGNTIYF.